This TCR beta chain was retrieved from a study of T cells after posttransplantation cyclophosphamide. In regard to this clone: What it binds is not known.

General study results and limits: Tissue-infiltrating T cells from skin or gut overlapped little with blood T cells. After PTCy, TRB diversity resembled that of CNI/methotrexate controls. Later blood repertoires were often dominated by clones from the donor CD8+ memory compartment.

Busulfan-fludarabine conditioning, marrow transplant, and cyclophosphamide on days +3 and +4 were administered. The length of the CDR3 is 12 residues. Germline V gives CDR1 SNHLY, CDR2 FYNNEI. V was trimmed by 4 bases and J by 3 bases, leaving 7 bases between them. Profiling relied on immunoSEQ multiplex PCR, and the TCRdb table lists in-frame clones only, not all of them. The sample consists of roughly 12,000 clones, 80% to 95% of them appearing once. The sample here was PBMCs, taken after allogeneic stem cell transplant with posttransplant cyclophosphamide. The chain couples TRBV2 to TRBJ2-7; D perhaps matches TRBD1 (5 bases). The sequence derives from a female patient between 30 and 40 years old who received an allogeneic stem cell transplant from an unrelated donor, was CMV-positive, and had no GVHD. Some T cells may be provided by the graft donor. CDR3 loop: CASSVTVYEQYF. CDR3 bases: TGTGCCAGCAGTGTGACAGTCTACGAGCAGTACTTC.